Each of the 18 T cell receptor beta chains below was sequenced from the same sample in a study of blood T cell repertoires in COVID-19. Some clones are missing from TCRdb's copy, which holds only in-frame ones; the method was immunoSEQ multiplex PCR. The sample carries fewer than 350,000 clones, approximately 85% recorded once. Source material: PBMCs or T cells enriched from blood (not recorded which). The source is a man aged 30 to 39 who had recovered from COVID-19.

V gene TRBV5-1 combines with J gene TRBJ1-1; 10 bases fit TRBD1. The CDR3 sequence is 15 residues long. The junction had 4 bases not matched to a gene; V was cut back by 4 bases and J by 1 base. CDR1 and CDR2 (germline): SGHRS, YFSETQ. The CDR3 loop is CASSTGQGGNTEAFF. DNA of the CDR3: TGCGCCAGCAGCACAGGACAGGGGGGGAACACTGAAGCTTTCTTT.

This chain links TRBV6-5 with TRBJ1-6; 7 bases are a match to TRBD1. This CDR3 has 13 amino acids. The V and J ends lost 6 bases and 10 bases, in that order; junction bases with no gene match: 6. CDR1 and CDR2 from the germline V gene are MNHEY and SVGAGI. CDR3 nucleotides: TGTGCCAGCAGGGACAGGAACAGGTCACCCCTCCACTTT. This gives the protein CASRDRNRSPLHF.

In regard to this clone: This same CDR3 is encoded by further DNA sequences in the sample. This chain uses TRBV5-1 with TRBJ1-4, with D uncertain. Germline lookup yields CDR1 SGHRS and CDR2 YFSETQ. Trimming took off 0 bases at V and 1 base at J, with 4 bases between the two ends. There are 14 residues in the CDR3. Here the CDR3 reads CASSLGQTNEKLFF. In DNA form, the CDR3 reads TGCGCCAGCAGCTTGGGACAAACTAATGAAAAACTGTTTTTT.

This clone was seen only once. The rearrangement joins TRBV5-8 to TRBJ2-1; TRBD1 might be the D (5 bases). The CDR3 loop spans 15 amino acids. Between the trimmed V and J ends, which lost 2 bases and 2 bases, there was a span of 11 bases. Germline CDR1 and CDR2: SGHTS and YDEGEE. CDR3 sequence: CASSLEGEPYNEQFF. The CDR3 nucleotides read TGTGCCAGCAGCTTAGAAGGGGAACCCTACAATGAGCAGTTCTTC. Based on the CDR3 plus reference TRBV5-8 and TRBJ2-1, the full variable domain is EAGVTQSPTHLIKTRGQQATLRCSPISGHTSVYWYQQALGLGLQFLLWYDEGEERNRGNFPPRFSGRQFPNYSSELNVNALELEDSALYLCASSLEGEPYNEQFFGPGTRLTVL.

This clone was seen a few times. The CDR3 DNA sequence: TGTGCCAGCAGTGATTTATCCTACACAGATACGCAGTATTTT. Encoded protein: CASSDLSYTDTQYF. The chain uses TRBV2 and TRBJ2-3; D gene ambiguous. The CDR3 is 14 amino acids. From germline, CDR1 is SNHLY and CDR2 FYNNEI. V lost 3 bases to trimming and J lost 2 bases, with 9 bases between them.

The chain has TRBV5-8 and TRBJ1-5; D is ambiguous. The CDR3 contains 12 residues. The germline V gene encodes CDR1 SGHTS and CDR2 YDEGEE. V lost 4 bases and J lost 3, with 5 bases in between. The CDR3 nucleotides are TGTGCCAGCAGCCGTTACAATCAGCCCCAGCATTTT. This gives the protein CASSRYNQPQHF.

This clone occurred a few times. This rearrangement joins TRBV9 to TRBJ1-1; TRBD1 matches at 9 bases. V dropped 0 bases and J dropped 2; count of bases not matched to a gene: 2. This CDR3 comprises 15 residues. The germline V gene has CDR1 SGDLS and CDR2 YYNGEE. DNA of the CDR3: TGTGCCAGCAGCGTAGGGACAGGGGCAAACACTGAAGCTTTCTTT. Translating it yields CASSVGTGANTEAFF.

The V call is TRBV10-3, the J call TRBJ1-4, with TRBD1 as a possible D gene (5 bases). CDR3 length: 14 residues. Germline lookup yields CDR1 ENHRY and CDR2 SYGVKD. The V end was cut by 3 bases, the J end by 4 bases, with 9 bases between. CDR3 sequence reads: CAISDGTLNEKLFF. Written as DNA, the CDR3 is TGTGCCATCAGTGACGGGACTCTTAATGAAAAACTGTTTTTT.

The chain joins TRBV5-5 to TRBJ2-1; TRBD1 matches at 9 bases. Germline values: CDR1 SGHKS, CDR2 YYEKEE (reference sequence). The CDR3 is 15 amino acids. V lost 3 bases, J lost 7 bases, and 8 bases stayed unmatched. CDR3 protein: CASSSGQGIRNEQFF. In nucleotides, the CDR3 is TGTGCCAGCAGCTCGGGACAGGGTATAAGGAATGAGCAGTTCTTC.

V and J are TRBV5-1 and TRBJ1-2; no reliable D call. V was cut by 0 bases and J by 8 bases, with 8 bases left in between. Germline CDR1 and CDR2: SGHRS and YFSETQ. There are 12 residues in the CDR3. The CDR3 loop is CASSLESEGYTF. In nucleotides, the CDR3 is TGCGCCAGCAGCTTGGAGAGTGAGGGCTACACCTTC.

This chain joins TRBV7-8 and TRBJ2-3; the match to TRBD1 covers 9 bases. After removal of 5 bases from V and 1 base from J, the junction contained 10 bases not matched to a gene. Germline loops: CDR1 SGHVS, CDR2 FQNEAQ. The CDR3 extends over 17 amino acids. The CDR3 bases are TGTGCCAGCAGCCCCCCCCTCCGGACAGGGGGCACAGATACGCAGTATTTT. As protein: CASSPPLRTGGTDTQYF.

This chain links TRBV2 with TRBJ1-5; tentative D call: TRBD1 (6 bases). Germline V gene lookup returns CDR1 SNHLY and CDR2 FYNNEI. The CDR3 is made up of 14 amino acids. Trimming removed 3 bases from V and 2 bases from J, with 8 bases in between. The CDR3: CASSDRGGNQPQHF. The CDR3 DNA is TGTGCCAGCAGTGACAGGGGCGGCAATCAGCCCCAGCATTTT.

V and J are TRBV6-5 and TRBJ1-1; unclear D gene. The CDR3 loop spans 14 amino acids. Germline V gives CDR1 MNHEY, CDR2 SVGAGI. Between the trimmed V and J ends, which lost 6 bases and 2 bases, there was a span of 13 bases. The CDR3 loop reads CASRGGLLNTEAFF. In DNA, the CDR3 is TGTGCCAGCAGGGGAGGGCTCCTTAACACTGAAGCTTTCTTT.

With regard to this clone: Other DNA variants within this sample encode the same CDR3. V and J are TRBV6-2 or TRBV6-3 and TRBJ2-5; TRBD2 might be the D (5 bases). CDR1 MNHEY and CDR2 SVGEGT come from the germline V gene. The CDR3 is 12 residues long. Trimming left V 5 bases short and J 3 bases short, with 7 bases between. The CDR3 reads CASSPGEETQYF. CDR3 bases: TGTGCCAGCAGTCCCGGGGAAGAGACCCAGTACTTC.

J is TRBJ1-1 and V is TRBV27; D remains unclear. Germline V gene lookup returns CDR1 MNHEY and CDR2 SMNVEV (reference sequence). The CDR3 contains 12 residues. V lost 7 bases, J lost 4 bases, and 10 bases lay in between. CDR3 in amino acids: CASKSVSTEAFF. The CDR3, as DNA: TGTGCCAGCAAATCGGTTTCCACTGAAGCTTTCTTT.

This clone was seen only a few times. The J gene is TRBJ2-6, the V gene TRBV6-4; a possible D gene is TRBD1 (6 bases). The CDR3 length is 16 residues. Trimming left V 0 bases short and J 0 bases short, with 6 bases between. Germline V lookup: CDR1 MRHNA, CDR2 SNTAGT. The CDR3 region has the DNA TGTGCCAGCAGTGACTCAGGGGGCTCTGGGGCCAACGTCCTGACTTTC. Translating gives CASSDSGGSGANVLTF.

The chain uses TRBV6-2 or TRBV6-3 and TRBJ1-6; D may be TRBD1 (6 bases). CDR1 is MNHEY and CDR2 is SVGEGT in the germline V gene. Trimming took 4 bases from V and 7 from J, leaving 14 bases between them. The CDR3 extends over 15 amino acids. CDR3 DNA sequence: TGTGCCAGCAGTTCGTCGGACAGCGGCAATTCACCCCTCCACTTT. Translated, it gives CASSSSDSGNSPLHF.

The CDR3 loop is CASSLTGYTDTQYF. DNA of the CDR3: TGTGCCAGCAGCCTAACAGGGTACACAGATACGCAGTATTTT. The chain combines TRBV3-1 (or the pseudogene TRBV3-2) with TRBJ2-3; TRBD1 might be the D (6 bases). CDR1 and CDR2 from the germline V gene are LGHDT and YNNKEL (reference sequence). Trimming removed 4 bases at V and 2 bases at J, with 10 bases between. The CDR3 runs 14 residues.